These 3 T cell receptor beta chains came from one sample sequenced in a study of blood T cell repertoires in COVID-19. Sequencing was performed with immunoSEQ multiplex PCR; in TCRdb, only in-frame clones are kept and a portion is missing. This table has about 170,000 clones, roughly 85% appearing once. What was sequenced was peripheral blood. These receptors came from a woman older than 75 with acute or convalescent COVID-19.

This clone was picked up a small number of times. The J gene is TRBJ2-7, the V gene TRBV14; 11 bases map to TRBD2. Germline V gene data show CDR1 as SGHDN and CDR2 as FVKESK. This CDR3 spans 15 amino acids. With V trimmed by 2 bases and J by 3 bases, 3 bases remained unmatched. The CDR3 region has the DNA TGTGCCAGCAGCCAAAAACTAGCGGGAGTCTACGAGCAGTACTTC. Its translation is CASSQKLAGVYEQYF.

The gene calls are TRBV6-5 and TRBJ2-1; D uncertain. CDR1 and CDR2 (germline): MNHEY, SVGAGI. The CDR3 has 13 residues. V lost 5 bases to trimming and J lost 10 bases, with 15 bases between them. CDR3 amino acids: CASSNNHAREQFF. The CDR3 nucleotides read TGTGCCAGCAGTAACAACCATGCTAGAGAGCAGTTCTTC.

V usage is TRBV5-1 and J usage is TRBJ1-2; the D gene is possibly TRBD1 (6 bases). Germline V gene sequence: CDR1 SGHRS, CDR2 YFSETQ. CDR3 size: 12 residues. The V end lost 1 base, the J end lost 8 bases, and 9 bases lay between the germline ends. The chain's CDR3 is CASSLWGQGYTF. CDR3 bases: TGCGCCAGCAGCTTGTGGGGGCAGGGCTACACCTTC.